This T cell receptor beta chain was profiled in a study of cytomegalovirus exposure and HLA in healthy donors. This clone occurred a few times. The PCR made use of 60 Vbeta and 13 Jbeta primers. This table comes from immunoSEQ multiplex PCR, and its TCRdb copy is limited to in-frame clones, with some not included. The profile shows 150,000 to 200,000 clones, 70% of them singletons. Sequenced material: PBMCs. The clonotype comes from a man between 18 and 35 years old in good health and CMV-seropositive.

The CDR3 reads CASKFSDRNQETQYF. The CDR3 DNA is TGTGCCAGCAAATTCTCCGACAGGAACCAAGAGACCCAGTACTTC. The genes are TRBV2 and TRBJ2-5; TRBD1 is a possible D gene (6 bases). V shed 7 bases and J shed 0 bases, with 15 bases lying between them. Per germline, CDR1 SNHLY and CDR2 FYNNEI. CDR3 length: 15 residues.